This T cell receptor (beta chain) is drawn from a study of beta chain features in type 1 diabetes. Study context: Over all samples combined, 107,917,701 sorted cells were examined. Study conclusions and caveats: Among patients with Type 1 diabetes, TCRB CDR3s were moderately but significantly shorter in every one of the four CD4+ subsets. HLA influence on TCRB rearrangement stayed unresolved here. Type 1 diabetes patients had fewer VDJ junction insertions and more deletions.

The CDR3 loop spans 15 amino acids. Germline lookup yields CDR1 MGHRA and CDR2 YSYEKL. After removal of 5 bases from V and 6 bases from J, the junction contained 8 bases not matched to a gene. Of the isolated RNA, all was reverse transcribed, and so the sequenced material was expressed TCRB transcripts. The method was immunoSEQ multiplex PCR; TCRdb's version includes in-frame clones alone and lacks a portion of them. Of under 300,000 clones in the sample, roughly 13% were seen once. About this clone: Its target is unknown.

Heparinised blood was drawn once per donor, averaging around 110 mL. Sequencing used naive CD4+ T cells from blood. The sequence derives from a young man with type 1 diabetes. The J gene is TRBJ2-1, the V gene TRBV4-1; 9 nucleotides agree with TRBD1. In nucleotides, the CDR3 is TGCGCCAGCAGCTTATGGGCGACAGGGGGCAATGAGCAGTTCTTC. Translated, it gives CASSLWATGGNEQFF.